There are many counts of the clone carrying this T cell receptor (beta chain). Antigen unknown. The CDR3 contains 15 residues. Looked up from germline, CDR1 is DFQATT and CDR2 is SNEGSKA (reference sequence). Between the trimmed V and J ends, which lost 0 bases and 2 bases, there was a span of 14 bases. These data originate in a study of regulatory T cells in long-lasting Graves disease. Background on the study: Under 3 months of antithyroid drugs had been taken by newly diagnosed Graves' patients.

General study points: Persistent patients had more shared public clonotypes (under 3,000) than new patients (about 880).

Arm-PCR of CDR3 regions and iRepertoire HTBI primers were the basis on which TCR beta libraries were built. MiXCR, applied by TCRdb to the multiplex PCR reads, yields one record per CDR3 protein. In the table there are a few hundred thousand distinct CDR3 sequences, approximately 18% of which are singletons. Time point indicated: newly diagnosed GD, antithyroid drugs for less than 3 months. PBMCs provided the RNA from which the TCR library was made. The same sample was also studied in work on T cells in Graves' hyperthyroidism and ophthalmopathy. That work states: First-round RT-PCR with HTBI primers amplified the TCR CDR3 region.

The chain joins TRBV20-1 to TRBJ2-7; D gene ambiguous. The receptor comes from a young woman with Graves disease. The sample here was peripheral blood mononuclear cells (PBMCs), taken at new diagnosis, from a patient treated with antithyroid drugs. The CDR3 coding sequence is TGCAGTGCTAGAGATTTTAAAACGGCAGCCTACGAGCAGTACTTC. Translated: CSARDFKTAAYEQYF.